The clone carrying this TCR beta chain has a count of ten or more. The antigen is not known. The CDR3 is made up of 15 amino acids. CDR1 is LNHDA, CDR2 SQIVND, per germline (reference sequence). Deletions cut 6 bases from V and 4 bases from J, with 15 bases between. This sample is drawn from a study of T cell repertoires in cytomegalovirus infection. Study-level information: CMV infection together with matching HLA type was indicated by public TCR beta signatures. Study conclusions and caveats: What dominated the ex vivo response were HLA-C-restricted CMV-specific TCR beta clonotypes. Carriers of CMV and the relevant HLA type were discriminated by public TCR beta frequency.

TCRdb used MiXCR to reprocess the reads, holding one entry per CDR3 protein. The sample contains about 300,000 distinct CDR3 sequences, roughly a tenth of which appear only once. The sequencing sample was made of PBMCs. The chain has TRBV19 and TRBJ2-2, with a possible D match to TRBD2 (6 bases). The TCR comes from a human donor in good health (CMV status not recorded). Some clones in this sample may be carry-over from other donors' samples. CDR3 in amino acids: CASRTPRGGTGELFF. The CDR3 DNA reads as TGTGCCAGTAGGACCCCTAGGGGAGGCACCGGGGAGCTGTTTTTT. Full variable domain (rest looked up from reference TRBV19 and TRBJ2-2): DGGITQSPKYLFRKEGQNVTLSCEQNLNHDAMYWYRQDPGQGLRLIYYSQIVNDFQKGDIAEGYSVSREKKESFPLTVTSAQKNPTAFYLCASRTPRGGTGELFFGEGSRLTVL.